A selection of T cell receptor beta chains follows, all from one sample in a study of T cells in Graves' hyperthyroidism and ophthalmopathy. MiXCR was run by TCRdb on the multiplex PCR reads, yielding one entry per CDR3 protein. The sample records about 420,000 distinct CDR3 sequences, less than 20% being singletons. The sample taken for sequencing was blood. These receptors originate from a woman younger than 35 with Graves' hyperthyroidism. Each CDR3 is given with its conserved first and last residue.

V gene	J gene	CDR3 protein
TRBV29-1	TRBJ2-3	CSVGLAGVTDTQYF
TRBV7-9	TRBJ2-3	CASSLGQGDTDTQYF
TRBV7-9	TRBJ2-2	CASSLYEWLAGSNTGELFF
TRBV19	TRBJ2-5	CASSMQETQYF
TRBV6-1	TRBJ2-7	CASSERASGSYEQYF
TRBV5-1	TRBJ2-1	CASSPLGGRGGGNEQFF
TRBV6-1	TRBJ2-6	CASNRAGANVLTF
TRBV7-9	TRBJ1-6	CASSLRQNNSPLHF
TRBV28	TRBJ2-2	CASSFGRTNTGELFF
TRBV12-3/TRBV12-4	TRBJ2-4	CASSWSGGGDKNIQYF
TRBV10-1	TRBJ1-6	CASSDPQWQTGYNSPLHF
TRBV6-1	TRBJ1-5	CASRTQGDSNQPQHF
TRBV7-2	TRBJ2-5	CASSPNRGGRQETQYF
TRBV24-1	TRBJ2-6	CATSDRGLAGANVLTF
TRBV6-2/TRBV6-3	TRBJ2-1	CASWTLWTEQFF
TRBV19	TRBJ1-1	CASSIRGAEAFF
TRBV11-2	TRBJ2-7	CASSPSMGGYEQYF
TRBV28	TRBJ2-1	CASSFPRTSSSYNEQFF
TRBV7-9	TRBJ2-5	CASSGPYQETQYF
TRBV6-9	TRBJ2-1	CASSSYLGLPGEQFF
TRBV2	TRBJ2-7	CASRNGGQGSTYEQYF
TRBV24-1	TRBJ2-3	CATSDFGGLRETINTQYF
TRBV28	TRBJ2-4	CASNKIAGGPQNIQYF
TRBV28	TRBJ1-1	CASSHGRNTEAFF
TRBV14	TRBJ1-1	CASSQVPQGANTEAFF
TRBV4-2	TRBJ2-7	CASSHIAGTTYEQYF
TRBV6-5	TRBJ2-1	CASSYSGTGGGEQFF
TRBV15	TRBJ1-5	CATSPDRGPSSNQPQHF
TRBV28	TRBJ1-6	CASDDVDSPLHF
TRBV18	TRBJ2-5	CASSPGGGLRETQYF
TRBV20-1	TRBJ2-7	CSASVTRDIYEQYF
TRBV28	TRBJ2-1	CASSLYGSNLGNEQFF
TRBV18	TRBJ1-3	CASSRSGLRWIGNTIYF
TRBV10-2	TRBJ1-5	CASSERLYSNQPQHF
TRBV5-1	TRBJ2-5	CASSLESEALEGETQYF
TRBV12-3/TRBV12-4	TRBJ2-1	CASVGRAKNEQFF
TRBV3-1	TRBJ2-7	CASSQSWGDPYEQYF
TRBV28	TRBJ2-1	CASSLGQGIQDNEQFF
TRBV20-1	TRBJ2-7	CSARDISPYEQYF
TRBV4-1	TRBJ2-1	CASSQATHNEQFF
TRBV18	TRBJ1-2	CASSPPIKHRLNYGYTF
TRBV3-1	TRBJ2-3	CASSQQGQGLLSVQYF
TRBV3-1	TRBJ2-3	CASSPNSGLAGADTQYF
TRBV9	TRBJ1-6	CASSVEGAQDSPLHF
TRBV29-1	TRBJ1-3	CSVEVRPGLSGNTIYF
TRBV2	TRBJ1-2	CASRLRDKINYGYTF
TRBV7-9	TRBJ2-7	CASSLVTYEQYF
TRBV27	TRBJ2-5	CASREAGIQETQYF
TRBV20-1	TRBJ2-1	CSANGLAVSYNEQFF
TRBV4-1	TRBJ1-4	CASSLRGRDRRNEKLFF
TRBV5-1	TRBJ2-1	CASRIYSGSNEQFF
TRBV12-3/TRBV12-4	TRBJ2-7	CASSFGGEQYF
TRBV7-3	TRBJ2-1	CASSLLAGGGDEQFF
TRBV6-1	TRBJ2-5	CASSRGRPHQETQYF
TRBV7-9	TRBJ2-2	CASSLGTGVDTGELFF
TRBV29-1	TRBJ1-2	CSVDFQGDNGYTF
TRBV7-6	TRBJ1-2	CASSSQEGPYGYTF
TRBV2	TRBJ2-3	CASSASNGLAPQGTQYF